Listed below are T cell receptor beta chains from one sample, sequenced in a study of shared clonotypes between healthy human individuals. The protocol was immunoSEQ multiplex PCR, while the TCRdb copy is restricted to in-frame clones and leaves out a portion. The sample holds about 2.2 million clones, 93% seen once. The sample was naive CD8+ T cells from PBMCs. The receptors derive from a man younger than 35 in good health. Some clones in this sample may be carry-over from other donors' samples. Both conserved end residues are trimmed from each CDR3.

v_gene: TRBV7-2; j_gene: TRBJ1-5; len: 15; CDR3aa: ASSLDGRDRGNQPQH
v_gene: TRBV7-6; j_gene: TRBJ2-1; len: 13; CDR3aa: ASSLEASGSVEQF
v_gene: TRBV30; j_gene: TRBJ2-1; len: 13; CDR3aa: AWSDHGGYYNEQF
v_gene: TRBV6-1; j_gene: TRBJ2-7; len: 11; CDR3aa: ASSEGSSYEQY
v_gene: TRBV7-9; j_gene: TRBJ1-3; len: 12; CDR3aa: AKGTGGTGNTIY
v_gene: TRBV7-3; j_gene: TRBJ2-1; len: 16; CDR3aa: ASSWGASGIPPYNEQF
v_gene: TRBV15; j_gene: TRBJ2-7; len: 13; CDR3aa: ATSRVARTAVEQY
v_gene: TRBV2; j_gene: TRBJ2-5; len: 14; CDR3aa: ASSEGEGGGQETQY
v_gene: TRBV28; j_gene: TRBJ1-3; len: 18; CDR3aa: ASRPRHRDRGQSSGNTIY
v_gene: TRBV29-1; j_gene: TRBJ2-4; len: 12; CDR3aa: SVVSETAKNIQY
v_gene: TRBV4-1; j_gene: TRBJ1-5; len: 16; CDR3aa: ASSHGQRPEDFNQPQH
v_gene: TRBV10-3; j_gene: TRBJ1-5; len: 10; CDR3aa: AISDGGQPQH
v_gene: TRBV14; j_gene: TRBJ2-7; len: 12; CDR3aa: ASSLGTRTNEQY
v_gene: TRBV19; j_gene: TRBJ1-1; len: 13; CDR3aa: ASSILRDGNTEAF
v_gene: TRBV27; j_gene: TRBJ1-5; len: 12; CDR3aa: ASSFYRDNQPQH
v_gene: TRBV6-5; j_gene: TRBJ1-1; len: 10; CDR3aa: ASRTQGNEAF
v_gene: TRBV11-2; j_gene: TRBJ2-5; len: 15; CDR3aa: ASSIRRLAGVKETQY
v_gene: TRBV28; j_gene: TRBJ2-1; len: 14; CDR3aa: ASSSGIVRERAEQF
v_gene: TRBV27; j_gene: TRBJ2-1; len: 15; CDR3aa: ASSPFPYSGGTNEQF
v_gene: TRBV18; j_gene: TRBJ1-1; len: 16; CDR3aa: ASAWDRYPPGMNTEAF
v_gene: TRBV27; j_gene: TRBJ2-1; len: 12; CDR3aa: ASSLRGLYNEQF
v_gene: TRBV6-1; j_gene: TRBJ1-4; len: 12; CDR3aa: ASSDLWDNEKLF
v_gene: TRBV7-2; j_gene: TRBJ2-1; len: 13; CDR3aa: ASSLRASSYNEQF
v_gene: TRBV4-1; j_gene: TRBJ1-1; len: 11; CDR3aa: ASSQDKNTEAF
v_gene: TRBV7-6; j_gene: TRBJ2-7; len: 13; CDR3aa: ASSVQSRGLHEQY
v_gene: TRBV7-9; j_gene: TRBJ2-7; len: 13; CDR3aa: ASSSQGNPTYEQY
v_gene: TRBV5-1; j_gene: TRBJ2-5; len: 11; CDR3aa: ASSLDHQETQY
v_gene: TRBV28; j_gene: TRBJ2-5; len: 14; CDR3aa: ASSLATGGLEETQY
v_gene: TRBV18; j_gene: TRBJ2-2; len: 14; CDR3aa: ASSPREILNTGELF
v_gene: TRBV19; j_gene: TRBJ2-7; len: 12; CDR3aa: ASSIGGSAYEQY
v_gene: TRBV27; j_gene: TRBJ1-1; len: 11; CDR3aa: ASSRQGGTEAF
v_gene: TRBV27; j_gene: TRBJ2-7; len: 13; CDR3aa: ASSLVGTGVYEQY
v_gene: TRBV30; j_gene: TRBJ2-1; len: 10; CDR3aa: AWRTSGSEQF
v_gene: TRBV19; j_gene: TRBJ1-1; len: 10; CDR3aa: ASSIMGFEAF
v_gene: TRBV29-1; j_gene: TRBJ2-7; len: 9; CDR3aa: SVGKTYEQY
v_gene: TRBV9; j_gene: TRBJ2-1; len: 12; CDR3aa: ASSVVPGYNEQF
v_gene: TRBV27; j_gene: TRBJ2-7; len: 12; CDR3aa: ASSLSTVTYEQY
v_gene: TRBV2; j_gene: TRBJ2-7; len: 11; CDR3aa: AARDGETYEQY
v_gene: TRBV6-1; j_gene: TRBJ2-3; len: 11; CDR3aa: ASIGGRGDTQY
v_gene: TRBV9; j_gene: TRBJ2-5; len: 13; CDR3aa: ASSVGGTSPETQY
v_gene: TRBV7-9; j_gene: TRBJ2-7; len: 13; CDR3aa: ASSPTGYGHGKQY
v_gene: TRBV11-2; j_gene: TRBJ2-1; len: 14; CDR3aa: ASSVHHAGGYNEQF
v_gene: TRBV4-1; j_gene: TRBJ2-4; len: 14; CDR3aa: ASSQDQAERKNIQY
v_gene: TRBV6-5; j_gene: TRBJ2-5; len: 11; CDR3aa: ASSFRAPETQY
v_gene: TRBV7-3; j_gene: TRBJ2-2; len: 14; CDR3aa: ASSPREGANTGELF